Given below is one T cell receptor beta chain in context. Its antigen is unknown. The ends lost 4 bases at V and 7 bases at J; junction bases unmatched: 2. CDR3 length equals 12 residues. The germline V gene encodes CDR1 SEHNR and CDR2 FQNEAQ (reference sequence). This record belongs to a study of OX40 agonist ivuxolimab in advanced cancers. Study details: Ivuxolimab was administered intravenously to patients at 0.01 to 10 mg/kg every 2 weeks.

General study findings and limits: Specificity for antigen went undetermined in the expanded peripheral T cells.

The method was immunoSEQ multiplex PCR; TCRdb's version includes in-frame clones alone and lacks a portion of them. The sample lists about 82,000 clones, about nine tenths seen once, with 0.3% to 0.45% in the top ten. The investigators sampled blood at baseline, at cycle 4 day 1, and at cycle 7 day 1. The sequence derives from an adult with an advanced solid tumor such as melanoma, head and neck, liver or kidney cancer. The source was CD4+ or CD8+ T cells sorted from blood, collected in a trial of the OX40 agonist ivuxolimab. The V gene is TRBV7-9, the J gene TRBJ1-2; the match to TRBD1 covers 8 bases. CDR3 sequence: CASSSDRVGYTF. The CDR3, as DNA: TGTGCCAGCAGCTCGGACAGGGTTGGCTACACCTTC.